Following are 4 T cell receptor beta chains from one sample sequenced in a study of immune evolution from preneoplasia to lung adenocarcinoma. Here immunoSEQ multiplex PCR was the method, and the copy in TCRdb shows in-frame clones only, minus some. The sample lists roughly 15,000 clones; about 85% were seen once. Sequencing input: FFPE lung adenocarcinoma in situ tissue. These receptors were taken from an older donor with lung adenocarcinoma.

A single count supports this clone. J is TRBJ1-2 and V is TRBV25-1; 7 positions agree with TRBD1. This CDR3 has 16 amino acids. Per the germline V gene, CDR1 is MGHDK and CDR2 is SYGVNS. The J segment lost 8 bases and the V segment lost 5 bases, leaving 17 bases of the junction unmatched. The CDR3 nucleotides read TGTGCCAGCAGTCCAGGGGACCCGACAGGGACCGCCGGCTACACCTTC. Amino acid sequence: CASSPGDPTGTAGYTF.

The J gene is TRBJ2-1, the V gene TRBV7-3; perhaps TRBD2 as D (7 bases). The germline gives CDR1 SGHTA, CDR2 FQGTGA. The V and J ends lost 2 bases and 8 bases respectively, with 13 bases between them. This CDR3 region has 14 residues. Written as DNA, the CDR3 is TGTGCCAGCAGCTTAGGGCGCGGGGGCCATGAGCAGTTCTTC. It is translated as CASSLGRGGHEQFF.

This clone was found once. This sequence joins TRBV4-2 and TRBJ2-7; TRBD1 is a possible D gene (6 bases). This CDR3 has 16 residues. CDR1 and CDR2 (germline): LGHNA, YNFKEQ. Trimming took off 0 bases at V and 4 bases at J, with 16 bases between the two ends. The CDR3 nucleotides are TGTGCCAGCAGCCAAGAATATCCCGGGACAAGTTACGAGCAGTACTTC. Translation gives CASSQEYPGTSYEQYF.

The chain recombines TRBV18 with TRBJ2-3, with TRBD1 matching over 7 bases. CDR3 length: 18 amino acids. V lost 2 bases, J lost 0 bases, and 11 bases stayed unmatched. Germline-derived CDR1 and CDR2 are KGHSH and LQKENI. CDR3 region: CASSPGPTTGLSTDTQYF. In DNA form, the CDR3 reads TGTGCCAGCTCACCAGGCCCTACGACAGGGCTTAGCACAGATACGCAGTATTTT.